These 27 T cell receptor beta chains originate from one sample sequenced in a study of cytomegalovirus exposure and HLA in healthy donors. 60 Vbeta and 13 Jbeta primers were used in PCR. Generated by immunoSEQ multiplex PCR, the TCRdb table keeps only in-frame clones and is missing some. There are hundreds of thousands of clones in the sample; around four fifths occur only once, and less than 3% lies in the top ten. Sample: PBMCs. Every receptor here comes from a woman aged 55-75 years in good health and CMV-seropositive.

J is TRBJ1-2 and V is TRBV7-3, with no clear D. Per the germline V gene, CDR1 is SGHTA and CDR2 is FQGTGA. The V end lost 5 bases, the J end lost 3 bases, and 10 bases lay between the germline ends. This CDR3 is 13 amino acids long. CDR3 amino acids: CASSRDPDYGYTF. CDR3 sequence (DNA): TGTGCCAGCAGCCGCGATCCTGACTATGGCTACACCTTC.

This clone was seen a single time. This rearrangement joins TRBV5-1 to TRBJ1-2; a possible D gene is TRBD1 (6 bases). This CDR3 spans 13 amino acids. Trimming removed 2 bases at V and 6 bases at J, with 11 bases between. From germline, CDR1 is SGHRS and CDR2 YFSETQ. CDR3 in DNA: TGCGCCAGCAGCTTCCGGGACACCGATGGCTACACCTTC. Translation gives CASSFRDTDGYTF.

The chain links TRBV5-6 to TRBJ2-7; D is perhaps TRBD2 (5 bases). V was cut by 1 base and J by 4 bases, with 15 bases left in between. The CDR3 runs to 15 residues. Germline V CDR1 and CDR2: SGHDT, YYEEEE. The CDR3 DNA reads as TGTGCCAGCAGCTTGTTTGGACTCACCGAGTACGAGCAGTACTTC. It codes for CASSLFGLTEYEQYF. Filled out from reference TRBV5-6 and TRBJ2-7, the complete variable domain reads DAGVTQSPTHLIKTRGQQVTLRCSPKSGHDTVSWYQQALGQGPQFIFQYYEEEERQRGNFPDRFSGHQFPNYSSELNVNALLLGDSALYLCASSLFGLTEYEQYFGPGTRLTVT.

V gene TRBV2 combines with J gene TRBJ1-5, with D possibly being TRBD1 (6 bases). Germline CDR1 reads SNHLY; CDR2 reads FYNNEI. This CDR3 region has 13 residues. V was cut by 3 bases and J by 5 bases, with 8 bases left in between. This CDR3 is CASSDYRDQPQHF. CDR3 sequence (DNA): TGTGCCAGCAGTGACTACAGGGATCAGCCCCAGCATTTT.

The J gene is TRBJ2-7, the V gene TRBV18, with TRBD1 identical over 8 bases. The trim removed 3 bases at V and 2 bases at J, leaving 6 bases unmatched. From germline, CDR1 is KGHSH and CDR2 LQKENI. The CDR3 consists of 15 residues. The CDR3: CASSPIPDRAYEQYF. The CDR3 DNA follows: TGTGCCAGCTCACCCATCCCGGACAGGGCCTACGAGCAGTACTTC.

This clone was seen once. Sequence at one end of the junction differs from germline and may be a read error. J is TRBJ1-5 and V is TRBV7-9; weak D call: TRBD1 (5 bases). Germline-derived CDR1 and CDR2 are SEHNR and FQNEAQ (reference sequence). CDR3 size: 15 residues. CDR3 coding DNA: TGTTCCAGCAGCTTAGCAGACAGTTATAATCAGCCCCAGCATTTT. Translating gives CSSSLADSYNQPQHF.

The chain joins TRBV2 to TRBJ1-1; perhaps TRBD1 as D (5 bases). V lost 5 bases, J lost 7 bases, and 8 bases lay in between. The CDR3 runs to 11 residues. The germline V gene encodes CDR1 SNHLY and CDR2 FYNNEI. CDR3 in DNA: TGTGCCAGCAGTCAGGGATTTGAAGCTTTCTTT. Encoded protein: CASSQGFEAFF. Full variable domain (missing parts from reference TRBV2 and TRBJ1-1): EPEVTQTPSHQVTQMGQEVILRCVPISNHLYFYWYRQILGQKVEFLVSFYNNEISEKSEIFDDQFSVERPDGSNFTLKIRSTKLEDSAMYFCASSQGFEAFFGQGTRLTVV.

The genes are TRBV21-1 and TRBJ1-2; TRBD1, as called in the table, went unchecked against the DNA. TRBV21-1 is a recognized pseudogene. CDR3 length: 13 residues. The CDR3 sequence is CASSIGTGYGYTF. The CDR3 region has the DNA TGTGCCAGCAGCATCGGGACAGGATATGGCTACACCTTC.

J is TRBJ1-3 and V is TRBV5-1, with 8 bases fitting TRBD1. The CDR3 extends over 17 amino acids. Per germline, CDR1 SGHRS and CDR2 YFSETQ. With 4 bases clipped from V and 2 bases from J, the junction kept 11 bases outside the gene matches. CDR3 nucleotides: TGCGCCAGCAGCCGGGGCCCTACAGGGGGAACTGGAAACACCATATATTTT. It codes for CASSRGPTGGTGNTIYF.

V usage is TRBV6-4 and J usage is TRBJ2-5; a weak D match, TRBD2 (6 bases). V was shortened by 4 bases and J by 5 bases, with 11 bases between the two germline ends. The CDR3 contains 13 residues. Germline V lookup: CDR1 MRHNA, CDR2 SNTAGT. CDR3 nucleotides: TGTGCCAGCAGTGGTCGGGCGGGGGAGACCCAGTACTTC. Residues: CASSGRAGETQYF.

This chain joins TRBV5-1 and TRBJ1-4; D might be TRBD1 (6 bases). This CDR3 has 14 amino acids. V lost 8 bases and J 3 bases, leaving 14 bases between the germline ends. Germline V gives CDR1 SGHRS, CDR2 YFSETQ. The CDR3 region is CASSIGGANEKLFF. CDR3 nucleotides: TGCGCCAGTTCTATAGGGGGTGCTAATGAAAAACTGTTTTTT. Full variable domain (missing parts from reference TRBV5-1 and TRBJ1-4): KAGVTQTPRYLIKTRGQQVTLSCSPISGHRSVSWYQQTPGQGLQFLFEYFSETQRNKGNFPGRFSGRQFSNSRSEMNVSTLELGDSALYLCASSIGGANEKLFFGSGTQLSVL.

The chain combines TRBV2 with TRBJ2-7; possible D gene TRBD1, 6 bases. Germline-derived CDR1 and CDR2 are SNHLY and FYNNEI. Trimming pared 7 bases from V and 6 bases from J, leaving 16 bases between. The CDR3 covers 13 residues. CDR3 amino acids: CASTKEQGPEQYF. The CDR3 nucleotides read TGTGCCAGCACCAAAGAACAGGGTCCCGAGCAGTACTTC.

The chain combines TRBV5-4 with TRBJ1-1; maybe TRBD1 (5 bases). The V and J ends lost 3 bases and 1 base respectively, with 19 bases between them. The CDR3 totals 17 residues. The germline V gene has CDR1 SGHNT and CDR2 YYREEE (reference sequence). CDR3 sequence reads: CASSSPSGGGRNTEAFF. CDR3 DNA: TGTGCCAGCAGCTCCCCATCCGGGGGGGGGAGGAACACTGAAGCTTTCTTT.

This clone was detected only once. The chain links TRBV19 to TRBJ2-7, with D tentatively TRBD1 (6 bases). Germline V CDR1 and CDR2: LNHDA, SQIVND (reference sequence). Trimming stripped 1 base from V and 2 bases from J, with 9 bases between. The CDR3 sequence is 14 residues long. CDR3 protein: CASSIAGQTYEQYF. CDR3 bases: TGTGCCAGTAGTATAGCGGGACAAACCTACGAGCAGTACTTC.

The V gene is TRBV7-3, the J gene TRBJ2-5; TRBD2 matches 11 bases. The V gene end was trimmed by 5 bases and the J gene end by 3 bases; junction bases not matched to a gene: 5. This CDR3 comprises 15 residues. CDR1 SGHTA and CDR2 FQGTGA come from the germline V gene. The CDR3 spells CASSPSGGREETQYF. Here the CDR3 DNA reads TGTGCCAGCAGCCCTAGCGGGGGGCGGGAAGAGACCCAGTACTTC.

The J gene is TRBJ2-5, the V gene TRBV5-1, with D hard to call. Germline CDR1 reads SGHRS; CDR2 reads YFSETQ. With 0 bases removed from V and 1 base from J, the gap between germline ends came to 10 bases. The CDR3 extends over 15 amino acids. The CDR3 DNA reads as TGCGCCAGCAGCTTGGAGTCAGGTCTCCAAGAGACCCAGTACTTC. Its protein is CASSLESGLQETQYF.

This chain uses TRBV29-1 with TRBJ2-2; 9 bases align to TRBD2. CDR1 is SQVTM, CDR2 ANQGSEA, per germline. Trimming at V came to 5 bases and at J to 5 bases, leaving 6 bases not matched to a gene. The CDR3 is 14 residues long. The CDR3 protein is CSVLAGAGTGELFF. In nucleotides, the CDR3 is TGCAGCGTTTTAGCGGGGGCGGGGACCGGGGAGCTGTTTTTT.

This clone was counted only a few times. The sample holds other DNA sequences that translate to the same CDR3. The V gene is TRBV4-1, the J gene TRBJ2-7; 7 nucleotides agree with TRBD2. With V trimmed by 4 bases and J by 1 base, 25 bases remained unmatched. The CDR3 extends over 21 amino acids. Germline V gene lookup returns CDR1 MGHRA and CDR2 YSYEKL. CDR3 in amino acids: CASSLGESGGSGRLMSYEQYF. For the CDR3, the DNA is TGCGCCAGCAGCCTGGGAGAATCGGGGGGAAGTGGCAGGCTGATGTCCTACGAGCAGTACTTC.

This clone was seen just once. This chain's CDR3 is CASSASTATNEKLFF. In DNA form, the CDR3 reads TGTGCCAGCAGCGCCTCGACAGCAACTAATGAAAAACTGTTTTTT. The chain employs TRBV7-9 and TRBJ1-4; a weak D match, TRBD1 (5 bases). This CDR3 is 15 amino acids long. Trimming removed 5 bases at V and 0 bases at J, with 10 bases between. Germline assignment: CDR1 SEHNR and CDR2 FQNEAQ (reference sequence).

V is TRBV5-6 and J is TRBJ1-2; D is ambiguous. Per the germline V gene, CDR1 is SGHDT and CDR2 is YYEEEE. The V end lost 3 bases, the J end lost 4 bases, and 7 bases lay between the germline ends. CDR3 length: 12 amino acids. The CDR3 sequence is CASSSGSYGYTF. CDR3 in DNA: TGTGCCAGCAGCTCCGGTTCCTATGGCTACACCTTC.

The chain combines TRBV2 with TRBJ2-1, with 7 bases aligning to TRBD2. Germline V gene data show CDR1 as SNHLY and CDR2 as FYNNEI. The CDR3 is made up of 14 amino acids. V shed 8 bases and J 3 bases; nucleotides not matched to a gene: 7. This CDR3 reads CASSREGHYNEQFF. The CDR3 DNA reads TGTGCCAGCTCGAGGGAGGGCCACTACAATGAGCAGTTCTTC. Based on the CDR3 plus reference TRBV2 and TRBJ2-1, the full variable domain is EPEVTQTPSHQVTQMGQEVILRCVPISNHLYFYWYRQILGQKVEFLVSFYNNEISEKSEIFDDQFSVERPDGSNFTLKIRSTKLEDSAMYFCASSREGHYNEQFFGPGTRLTVL.

The J gene is TRBJ1-1, the V gene TRBV5-1; 9 bases match TRBD1. V dropped 4 bases and J dropped 5; count of bases not matched to a gene: 6. Germline V lookup: CDR1 SGHRS, CDR2 YFSETQ. The CDR3 totals 14 residues. The CDR3 spells CASSTGQGGTEAFF. The CDR3 coding sequence is TGCGCCAGCAGCACGGGACAGGGAGGGACTGAAGCTTTCTTT. Supplemented by reference TRBV5-1 and TRBJ1-1, the full variable domain reads KAGVTQTPRYLIKTRGQQVTLSCSPISGHRSVSWYQQTPGQGLQFLFEYFSETQRNKGNFPGRFSGRQFSNSRSEMNVSTLELGDSALYLCASSTGQGGTEAFFGQGTRLTVV.

CDR3 nucleotides: TGTGCCAGCAGCCATAGCCACACTGAAGCTTTCTTT. It yields the protein CASSHSHTEAFF. J is TRBJ1-1 and V is TRBV14; no firm D call. The CDR3 runs 12 residues. Germline lookup yields CDR1 SGHDN and CDR2 FVKESK. Trimming cost V 3 bases and J 3 bases, with 5 bases left between them.

The chain is built from TRBV10-3 and TRBJ1-2, with TRBD1 matching 10 bases. The CDR3 sequence is 15 residues long. Germline assignment: CDR1 ENHRY and CDR2 SYGVKD. The V and J ends lost 5 bases and 3 bases, in that order; junction bases with no gene match: 6. The CDR3 coding sequence is TGTGCCATCAGTCAGAAAGGGACAGGGGACTATGGCTACACCTTC. This codes for CAISQKGTGDYGYTF.

In its sample, this clone was seen a few times. This CDR3 reads CASSLAREHEQYF. The CDR3 DNA sequence: TGTGCCAGCAGCTTGGCTCGGGAGCACGAGCAGTACTTC. J is TRBJ2-7 and V is TRBV5-4; TRBD2 might be the D (6 bases). The germline V gene encodes CDR1 SGHNT and CDR2 YYREEE (reference sequence). This CDR3 spans 13 amino acids. With 0 bases removed from V and 5 bases from J, the gap between germline ends came to 9 bases.

The rearrangement joins TRBV4-3 to TRBJ2-2, with D perhaps TRBD2 (6 bases). Per germline, CDR1 LGHNA and CDR2 YSLEER. Trimming left V 4 bases short and J 2 bases short, with 14 bases between. The CDR3 extends over 16 amino acids. This CDR3 reads CASSLLIGTNTGELFF. DNA for the CDR3: TGCGCCAGCAGCCTCCTTATCGGGACTAACACCGGGGAGCTGTTTTTT.

The chain joins TRBV14 to TRBJ2-1; the D gene is possibly TRBD1 (5 bases). The CDR3 extends over 14 amino acids. In germline, CDR1 is SGHDN, CDR2 FVKESK. The V end lost 2 bases, the J end lost 9 bases, and 14 bases lay between the germline ends. The CDR3 reads CASSQTTGYGEQFF. The CDR3 DNA is TGTGCCAGCAGCCAAACAACAGGTTACGGTGAGCAGTTCTTC.